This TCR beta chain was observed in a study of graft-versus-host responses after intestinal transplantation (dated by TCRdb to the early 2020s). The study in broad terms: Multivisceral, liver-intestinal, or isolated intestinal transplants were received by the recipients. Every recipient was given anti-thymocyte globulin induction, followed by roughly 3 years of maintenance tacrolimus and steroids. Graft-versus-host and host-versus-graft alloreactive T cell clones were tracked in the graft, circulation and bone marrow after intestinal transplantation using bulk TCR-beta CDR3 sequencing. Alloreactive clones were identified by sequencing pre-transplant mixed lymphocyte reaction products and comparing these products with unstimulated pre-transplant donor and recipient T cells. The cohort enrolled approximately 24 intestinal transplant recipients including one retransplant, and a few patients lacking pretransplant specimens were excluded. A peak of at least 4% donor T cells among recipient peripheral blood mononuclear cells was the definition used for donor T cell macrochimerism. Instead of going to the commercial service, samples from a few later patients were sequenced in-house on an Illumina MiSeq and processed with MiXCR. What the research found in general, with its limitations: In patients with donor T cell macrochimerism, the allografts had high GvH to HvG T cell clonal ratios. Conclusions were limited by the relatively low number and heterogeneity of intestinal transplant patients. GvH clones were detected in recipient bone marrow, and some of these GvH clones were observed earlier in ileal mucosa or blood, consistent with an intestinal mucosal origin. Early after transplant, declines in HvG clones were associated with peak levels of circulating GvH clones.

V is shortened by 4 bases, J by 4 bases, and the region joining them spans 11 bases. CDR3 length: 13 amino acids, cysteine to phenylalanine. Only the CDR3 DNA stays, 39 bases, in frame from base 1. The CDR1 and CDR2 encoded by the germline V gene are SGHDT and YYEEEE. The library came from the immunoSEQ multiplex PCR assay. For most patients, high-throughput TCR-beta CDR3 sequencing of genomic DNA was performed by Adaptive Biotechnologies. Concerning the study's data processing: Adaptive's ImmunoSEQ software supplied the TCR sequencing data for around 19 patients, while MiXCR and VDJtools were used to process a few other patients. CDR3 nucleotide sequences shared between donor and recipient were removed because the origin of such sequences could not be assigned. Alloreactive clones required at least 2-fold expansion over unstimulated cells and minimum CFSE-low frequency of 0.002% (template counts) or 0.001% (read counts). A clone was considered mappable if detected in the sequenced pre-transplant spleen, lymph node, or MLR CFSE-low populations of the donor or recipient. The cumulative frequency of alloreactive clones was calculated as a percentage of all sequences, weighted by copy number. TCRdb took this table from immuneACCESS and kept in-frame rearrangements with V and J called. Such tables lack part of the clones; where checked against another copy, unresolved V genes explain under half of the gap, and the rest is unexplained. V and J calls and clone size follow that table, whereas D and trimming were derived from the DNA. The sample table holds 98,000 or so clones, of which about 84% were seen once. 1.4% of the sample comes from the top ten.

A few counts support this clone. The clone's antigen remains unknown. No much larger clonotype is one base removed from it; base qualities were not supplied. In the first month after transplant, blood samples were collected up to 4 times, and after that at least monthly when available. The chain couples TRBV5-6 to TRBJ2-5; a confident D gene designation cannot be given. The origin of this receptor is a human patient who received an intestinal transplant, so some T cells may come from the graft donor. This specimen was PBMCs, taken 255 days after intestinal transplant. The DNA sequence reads TGTGCCAGCAGCCTAAGAACTGGAGAGACCCAGTACTTC. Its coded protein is CASSLRTGETQYF.